The following is a T cell receptor beta chain sequence with its context. V was trimmed by 7 bases and J by 4 bases, leaving 9 bases between them. The germline V gene encodes CDR1 KGHDR and CDR2 SFDVKD. The length of the CDR3 is 12 residues. This sample was included in a study of blood T cell repertoires in COVID-19. At the level of the study: The study drew acute and convalescent COVID-19 samples from the United States, Italy and Spain.

This table comes from immunoSEQ multiplex PCR, and its TCRdb copy is limited to in-frame clones, with some not included. The table records approximately 110,000 clones, over 65% of them present only once. Sequencing was performed on peripheral blood. This receptor was identified in a human donor with acute or convalescent COVID-19. The donor label of this sample is uncertain. This chain links TRBV24-1 with TRBJ1-2; possible D gene TRBD1, 5 bases. The CDR3, as DNA: TGTGCCACCAGCCAGGGAAGCTATGGCTACACCTTC. Its protein is CATSQGSYGYTF.